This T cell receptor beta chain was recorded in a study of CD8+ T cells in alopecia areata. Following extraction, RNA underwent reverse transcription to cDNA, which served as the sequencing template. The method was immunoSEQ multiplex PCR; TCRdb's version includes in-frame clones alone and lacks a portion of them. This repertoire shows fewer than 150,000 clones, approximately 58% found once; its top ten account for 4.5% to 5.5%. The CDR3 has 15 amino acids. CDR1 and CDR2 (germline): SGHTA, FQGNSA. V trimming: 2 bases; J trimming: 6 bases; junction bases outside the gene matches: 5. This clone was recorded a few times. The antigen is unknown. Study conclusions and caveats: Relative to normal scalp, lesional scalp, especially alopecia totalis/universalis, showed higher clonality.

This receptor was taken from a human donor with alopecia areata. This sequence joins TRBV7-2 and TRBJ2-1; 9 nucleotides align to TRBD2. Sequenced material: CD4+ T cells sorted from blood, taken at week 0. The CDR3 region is CASSLRLAGRNEQFF. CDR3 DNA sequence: TGTGCCAGCAGCTTACGGCTAGCGGGGCGCAATGAGCAGTTCTTC. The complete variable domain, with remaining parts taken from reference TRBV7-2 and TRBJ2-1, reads GAGVSQSPSNKVTEKGKDVELRCDPISGHTALYWYRQSLGQGLEFLIYFQGNSAPDKSGLPSDRFSAERTGGSVSTLTIQRTQQEDSAVYLCASSLRLAGRNEQFFGPGTRLTVL.